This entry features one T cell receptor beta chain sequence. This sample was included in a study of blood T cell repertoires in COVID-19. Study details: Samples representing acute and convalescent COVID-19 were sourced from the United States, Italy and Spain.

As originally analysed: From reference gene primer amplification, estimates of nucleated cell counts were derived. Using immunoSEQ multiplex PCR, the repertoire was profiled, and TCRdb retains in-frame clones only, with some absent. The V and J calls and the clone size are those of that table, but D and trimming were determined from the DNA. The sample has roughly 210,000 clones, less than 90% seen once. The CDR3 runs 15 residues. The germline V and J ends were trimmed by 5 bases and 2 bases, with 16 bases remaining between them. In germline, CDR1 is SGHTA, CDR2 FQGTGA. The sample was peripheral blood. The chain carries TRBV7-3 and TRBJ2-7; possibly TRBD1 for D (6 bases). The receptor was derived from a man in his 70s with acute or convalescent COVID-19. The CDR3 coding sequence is TGTGCCAGCAGCCCCGGGTTGGGGGACACCTACGAGCAGTACTTC. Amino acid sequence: CASSPGLGDTYEQYF.